The entry below describes one TCR beta chain. Its antigen remains unknown. The data stem from a study of shared clonotypes between healthy human individuals. The assay was immunoSEQ multiplex PCR, and TCRdb's table has in-frame clones only and misses some. This sample has approximately 1,000,000 clones, with around three quarters found just once. Broader study findings: Larger estimated richness was generally recorded for naive subsets relative to memory subsets. Only blood was sampled, and tissue TCR repertoires likely differ from blood ones.

The germline gives CDR1 SGHTA, CDR2 FQGNSA. Trimming cost V 8 bases and J 1 base, with 11 bases left between them. The CDR3 is 13 amino acids. The chain joins TRBV7-2 to TRBJ1-1; D ambiguous. Sequenced material: memory CD4+ T cells from PBMCs. As to subset: CD45RA-negative fraction. The origin of this receptor is a man younger than 35 in good health. Some clones in this sample may be carry-over from other donors' samples. CDR3 coding DNA: TGTGCCAGCTTTGAAGTGTCGAACACTGAAGCTTTCTTT. It specifies CASFEVSNTEAFF. Together with reference TRBV7-2 and TRBJ1-1, the CDR3 gives the full variable domain: GAGVSQSPSNKVTEKGKDVELRCDPISGHTALYWYRQSLGQGLEFLIYFQGNSAPDKSGLPSDRFSAERTGGSVSTLTIQRTQQEDSAVYLCASFEVSNTEAFFGQGTRLTVV.